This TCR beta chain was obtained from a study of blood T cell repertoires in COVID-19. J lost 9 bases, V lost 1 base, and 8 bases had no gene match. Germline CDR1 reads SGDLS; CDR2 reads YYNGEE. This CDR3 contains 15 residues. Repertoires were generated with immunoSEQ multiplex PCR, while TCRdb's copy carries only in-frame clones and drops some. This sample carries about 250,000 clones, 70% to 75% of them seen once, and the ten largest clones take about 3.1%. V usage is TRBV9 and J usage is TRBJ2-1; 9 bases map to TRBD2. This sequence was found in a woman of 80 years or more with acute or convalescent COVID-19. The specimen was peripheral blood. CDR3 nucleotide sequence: TGTGCCAGCAGCGTACATGCGGGAGGGCCGTTTGAGCAGTTCTTC. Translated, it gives CASSVHAGGPFEQFF.